This passage covers 4 T cell receptor beta chains from one sample sequenced in a study of CD8 T cells in ankylosing spondylitis. Whole-study findings and limits: In ankylosing spondylitis blood, a motif of seven to nine highly homologous TCR beta variants appeared characteristic.

For these TCRs, the target antigens are not known. One entry per CDR3 protein results from TCRdb running MiXCR on the 5' RACE reads. Among 500,000 to 550,000 distinct CDR3 sequences, roughly 13% were seen once, and the ten largest hold approximately 6.3%. The sequenced sample was blood, either unsorted or a sorted T cell fraction (not recorded which). These receptors were collected from a male donor with ankylosing spondylitis.

V usage is TRBV29-1 and J usage is TRBJ2-4; 9 positions agree with TRBD1. V gave up 8 bases and J gave up 7 bases; unmatched junction bases: 15. The CDR3 has 15 amino acids. Germline CDR1 and CDR2: SQVTM and ANQGSEA. CDR3 residues: CSIRTGEVSWNIQYF. As DNA, the CDR3 is TGCAGCATACGGACAGGGGAGGTTTCTTGGAACATTCAGTACTTC.

The gene calls are TRBV11-3 and TRBJ2-1; possibly TRBD2 for D (6 bases). CDR1 is SGHNT, CDR2 YENEEA, per germline. V dropped 5 bases and J dropped 1 base, with 18 bases sitting between them. CDR3 length: 17 amino acids. The CDR3 DNA sequence: TGTGCCAGCAGCCCCCTCTACGTGGGAGGTTCCTACAATGAGCAGTTCTTC. Translating gives CASSPLYVGGSYNEQFF. The full variable domain, rest sourced from reference TRBV11-3 and TRBJ2-1, is EAGVVQSPRYKIIEKKQPVAFWCNPISGHNTLYWYLQNLGQGPELLIRYENEEAVDDSQLPKDRFSAERLKGVDSTLKIQPAELGDSAVYLCASSPLYVGGSYNEQFFGPGTRLTVL.

J is TRBJ2-3 and V is TRBV2, with D unresolved. Germline V gene sequence: CDR1 SNHLY, CDR2 FYNNEI. This CDR3 region has 12 residues. V was clipped by 7 bases and J by 2 bases, with 7 bases between them. The CDR3: CASIKHTDTQYF. Here the CDR3 DNA reads TGTGCCAGCATTAAGCACACAGATACGCAGTATTTT.

This clonotype was seen more than once but under ten times. The gene calls are TRBV19 and TRBJ1-5; unclear D gene. The germline V gene has CDR1 LNHDA and CDR2 SQIVND (reference sequence). The CDR3 contains 13 residues. Deletions cut 4 bases from V and 3 bases from J, with 7 bases between. The CDR3 is CASSSTANQPQHF. In DNA, the CDR3 is TGTGCCAGTAGTAGCACGGCCAATCAGCCCCAGCATTTT.